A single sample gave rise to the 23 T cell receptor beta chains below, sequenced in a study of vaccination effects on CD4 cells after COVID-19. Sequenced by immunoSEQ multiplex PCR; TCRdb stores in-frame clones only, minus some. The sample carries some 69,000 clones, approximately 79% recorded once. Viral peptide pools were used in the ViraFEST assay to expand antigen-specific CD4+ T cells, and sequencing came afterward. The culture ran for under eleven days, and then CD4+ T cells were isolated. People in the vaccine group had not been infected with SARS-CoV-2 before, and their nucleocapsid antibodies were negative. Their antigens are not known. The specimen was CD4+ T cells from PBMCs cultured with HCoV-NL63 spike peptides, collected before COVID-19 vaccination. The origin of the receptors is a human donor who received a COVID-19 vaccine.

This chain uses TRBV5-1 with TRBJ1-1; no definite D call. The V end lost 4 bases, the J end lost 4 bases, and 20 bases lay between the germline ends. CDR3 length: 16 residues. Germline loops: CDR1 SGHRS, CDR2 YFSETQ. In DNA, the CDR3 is TGCGCCAGCAGCCGAATCGGGGAGGCCGCTGGCACTGAAGCTTTCTTT. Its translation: CASSRIGEAAGTEAFF.

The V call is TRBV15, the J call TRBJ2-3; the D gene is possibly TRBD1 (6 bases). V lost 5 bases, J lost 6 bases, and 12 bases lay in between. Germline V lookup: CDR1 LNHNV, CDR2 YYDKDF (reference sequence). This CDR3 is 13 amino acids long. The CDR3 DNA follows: TGTGCCACCAGCTGGCAGGGGCGCGATACGCAGTATTTT. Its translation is CATSWQGRDTQYF.

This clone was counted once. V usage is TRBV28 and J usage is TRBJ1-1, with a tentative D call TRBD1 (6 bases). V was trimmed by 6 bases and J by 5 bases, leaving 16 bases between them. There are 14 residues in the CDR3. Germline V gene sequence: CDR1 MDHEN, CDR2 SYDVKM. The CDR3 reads CASRGRGVWTEAFF. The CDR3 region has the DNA TGTGCCAGCAGGGGCAGGGGAGTATGGACTGAAGCTTTCTTT.

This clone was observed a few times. In DNA, the CDR3 is TGCGCCAGCAGCCAAGATTCCGTGGATAACTATGGCTACACCTTC. This sequence encodes CASSQDSVDNYGYTF. The chain is built from TRBV4-3 and TRBJ1-2; D is ambiguous. Trimming pared 0 bases from V and 1 base from J, leaving 9 bases between. This CDR3 has 15 amino acids. CDR1 and CDR2 (germline): LGHNA, YSLEER.

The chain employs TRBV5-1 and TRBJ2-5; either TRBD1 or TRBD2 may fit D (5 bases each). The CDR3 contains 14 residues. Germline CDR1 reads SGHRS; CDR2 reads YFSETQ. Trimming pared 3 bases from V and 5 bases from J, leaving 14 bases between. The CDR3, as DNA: TGCGCCAGCAGCTGGGACGGACCCTCTGAGACCCAGTACTTC. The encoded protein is CASSWDGPSETQYF.

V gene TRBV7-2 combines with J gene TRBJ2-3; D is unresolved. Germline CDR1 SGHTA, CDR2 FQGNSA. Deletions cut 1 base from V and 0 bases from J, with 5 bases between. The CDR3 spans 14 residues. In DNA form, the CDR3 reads TGTGCCAGCAGCTTAGGAATAAGCACAGATACGCAGTATTTT. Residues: CASSLGISTDTQYF.

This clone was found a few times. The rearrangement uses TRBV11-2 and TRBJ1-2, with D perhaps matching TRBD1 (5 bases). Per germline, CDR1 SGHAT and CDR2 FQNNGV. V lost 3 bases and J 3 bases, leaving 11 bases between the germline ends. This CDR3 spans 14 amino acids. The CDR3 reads CASSFQLGHYGYTF. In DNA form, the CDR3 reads TGTGCCAGCAGCTTTCAATTGGGGCACTATGGCTACACCTTC.

The CDR3 loop reads CASSLMGQGTDEQYV. The CDR3, as DNA: TGTGCCAGCAGCTTAATGGGACAGGGGACCGACGAGCAGTACGTC. The chain couples TRBV7-2 to TRBJ2-7; 10 bases map to TRBD1. From germline, CDR1 is SGHTA and CDR2 FQGNSA. CDR3 length: 15 amino acids. The ends lost 2 bases at V and 5 bases at J; junction bases unmatched: 6.

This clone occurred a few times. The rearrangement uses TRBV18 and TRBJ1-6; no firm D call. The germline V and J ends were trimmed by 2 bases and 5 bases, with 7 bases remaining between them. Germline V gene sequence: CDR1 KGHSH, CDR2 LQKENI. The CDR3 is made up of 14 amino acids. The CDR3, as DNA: TGTGCCAGCTCACCATTGGGAAATAATTCACCCCTCCACTTT. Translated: CASSPLGNNSPLHF. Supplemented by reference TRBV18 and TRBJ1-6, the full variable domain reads NAGVMQNPRHLVRRRGQEARLRCSPMKGHSHVYWYRQLPEEGLKFMVYLQKENIIDESGMPKERFSAEFPKEGPSILRIQQVVRGDSAAYFCASSPLGNNSPLHFGNGTRLTVT.

The CDR3 sequence: CASSYSSSRGETQYF. The CDR3, as DNA: TGTGCCAGCAGTTACTCGTCCAGTAGAGGGGAGACCCAGTACTTC. V gene TRBV6-5 combines with J gene TRBJ2-5, with D perhaps matching TRBD2 (5 bases). Trimming shortened V by 0 bases and J by 5 bases, and 13 bases separated the two germline ends. Germline assignment: CDR1 MNHEY and CDR2 SVGAGI. The CDR3 spans 15 residues.

CDR3 coding DNA: TGTGCCAGCAGTGAAGTAGTACAGCCGGGTAGAGAGACCCAGTACTTC. It specifies CASSEVVQPGRETQYF. V and J are TRBV6-1 and TRBJ2-5; the D is unclear. With 1 base removed from V and 4 bases from J, the gap between germline ends came to 16 bases. The CDR3 consists of 16 residues. Germline CDR1 MNHNS, CDR2 SASEGT.

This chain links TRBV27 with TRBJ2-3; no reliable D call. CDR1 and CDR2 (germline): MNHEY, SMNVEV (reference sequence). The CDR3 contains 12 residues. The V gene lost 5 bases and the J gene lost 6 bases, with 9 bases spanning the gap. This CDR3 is CASSAGSDTQYF. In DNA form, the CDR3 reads TGTGCCAGCAGTGCCGGGTCCGATACGCAGTATTTT.

The CDR3, as DNA: TGTGCCAGCAGCCAAGTTAAAACCGGGGAGCTGTTTTTT. Protein: CASSQVKTGELFF. The J gene is TRBJ2-2, the V gene TRBV3-1 (or the pseudogene TRBV3-2); no definite D call. Germline loops: CDR1 LGHDT, CDR2 YNNKEL (reference sequence). Trimming removed 1 base from V and 5 bases from J, with 5 bases in between. This CDR3 has 13 residues.

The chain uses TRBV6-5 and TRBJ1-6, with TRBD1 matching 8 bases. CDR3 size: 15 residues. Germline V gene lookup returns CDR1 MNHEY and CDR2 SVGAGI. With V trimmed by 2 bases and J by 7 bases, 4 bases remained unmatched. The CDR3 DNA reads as TGTGCCAGCAGTTACAAGCGACAGGGGAATTCACCCCTCCACTTT. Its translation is CASSYKRQGNSPLHF.

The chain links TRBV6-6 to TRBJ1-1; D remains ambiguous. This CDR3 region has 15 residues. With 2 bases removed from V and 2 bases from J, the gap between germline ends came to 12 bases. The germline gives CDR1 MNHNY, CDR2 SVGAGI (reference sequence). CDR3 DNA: TGTGCCAGCAGTTACCCGGTCCCGCAAAACACTGAAGCTTTCTTT. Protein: CASSYPVPQNTEAFF.

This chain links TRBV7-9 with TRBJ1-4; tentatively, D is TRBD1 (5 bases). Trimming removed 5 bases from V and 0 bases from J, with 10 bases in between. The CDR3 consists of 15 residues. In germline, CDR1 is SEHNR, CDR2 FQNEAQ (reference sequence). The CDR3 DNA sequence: TGTGCCAGCAGCCTATCAGGGACAACTAATGAAAAACTGTTTTTT. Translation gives CASSLSGTTNEKLFF.

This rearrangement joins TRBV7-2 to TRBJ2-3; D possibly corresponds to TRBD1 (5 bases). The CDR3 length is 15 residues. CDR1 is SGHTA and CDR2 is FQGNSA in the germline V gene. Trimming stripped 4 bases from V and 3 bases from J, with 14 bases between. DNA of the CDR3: TGTGCCAGCAGCTCCCGGACAATGGGGACAGATACGCAGTATTTT. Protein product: CASSSRTMGTDTQYF.

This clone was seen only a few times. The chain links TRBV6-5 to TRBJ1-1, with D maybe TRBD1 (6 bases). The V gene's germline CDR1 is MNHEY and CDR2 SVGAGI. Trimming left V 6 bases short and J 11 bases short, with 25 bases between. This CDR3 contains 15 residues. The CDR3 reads CASRASGRFGDRAFF. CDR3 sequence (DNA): TGTGCCAGCAGAGCCTCGGGAAGGTTCGGCGACAGGGCTTTCTTT.

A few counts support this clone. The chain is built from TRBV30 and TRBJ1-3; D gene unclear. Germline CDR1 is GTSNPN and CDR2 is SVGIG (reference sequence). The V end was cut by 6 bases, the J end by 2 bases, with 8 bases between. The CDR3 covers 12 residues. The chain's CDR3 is CACGRAGNTIYF. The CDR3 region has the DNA TGTGCCTGTGGGAGGGCTGGAAACACCATATATTTT.

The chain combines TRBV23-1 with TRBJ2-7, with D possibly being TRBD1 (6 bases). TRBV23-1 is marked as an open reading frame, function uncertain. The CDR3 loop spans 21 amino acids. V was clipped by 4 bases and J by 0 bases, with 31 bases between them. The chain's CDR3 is CASSPTTPGTPAVHLSYEQYV. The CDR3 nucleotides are TGCGCCAGCAGTCCCACAACTCCCGGGACACCCGCGGTCCACCTCTCCTACGAGCAGTACGTC.

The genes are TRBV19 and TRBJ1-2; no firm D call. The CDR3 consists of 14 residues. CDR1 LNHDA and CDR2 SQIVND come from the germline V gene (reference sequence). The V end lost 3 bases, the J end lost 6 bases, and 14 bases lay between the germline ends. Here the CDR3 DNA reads TGTGCCAGTAGTATCCCAGAACAGATCGATGGCTACACCTTC. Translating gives CASSIPEQIDGYTF.

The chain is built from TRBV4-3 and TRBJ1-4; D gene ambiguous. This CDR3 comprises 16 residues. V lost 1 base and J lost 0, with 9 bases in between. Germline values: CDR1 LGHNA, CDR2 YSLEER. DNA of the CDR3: TGCGCCAGCAGCCAAGCTCGCCCTGCAACTAATGAAAAACTGTTTTTT. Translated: CASSQARPATNEKLFF.

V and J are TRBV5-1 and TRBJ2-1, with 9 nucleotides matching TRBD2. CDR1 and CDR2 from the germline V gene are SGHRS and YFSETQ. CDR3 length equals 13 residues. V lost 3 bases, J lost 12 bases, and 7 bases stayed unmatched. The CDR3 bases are TGCGCCAGCAGCTATAGCGGGGGCGCTGGGCAGTTCTTC. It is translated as CASSYSGGAGQFF. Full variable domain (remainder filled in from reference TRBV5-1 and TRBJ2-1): KAGVTQTPRYLIKTRGQQVTLSCSPISGHRSVSWYQQTPGQGLQFLFEYFSETQRNKGNFPGRFSGRQFSNSRSEMNVSTLELGDSALYLCASSYSGGAGQFFGPGTRLTVL.